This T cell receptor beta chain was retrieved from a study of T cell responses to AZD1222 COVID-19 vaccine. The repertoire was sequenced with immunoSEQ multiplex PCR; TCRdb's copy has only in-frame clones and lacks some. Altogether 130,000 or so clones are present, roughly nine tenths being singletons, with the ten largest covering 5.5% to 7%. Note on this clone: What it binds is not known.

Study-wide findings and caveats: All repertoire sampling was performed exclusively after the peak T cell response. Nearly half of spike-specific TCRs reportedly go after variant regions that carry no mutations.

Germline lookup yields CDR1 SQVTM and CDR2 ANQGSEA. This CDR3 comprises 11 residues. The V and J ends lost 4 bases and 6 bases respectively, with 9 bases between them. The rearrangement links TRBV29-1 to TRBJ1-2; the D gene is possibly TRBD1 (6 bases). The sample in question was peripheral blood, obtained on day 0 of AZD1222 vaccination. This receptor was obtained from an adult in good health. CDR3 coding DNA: TGCAGCGTTGCGCCAGGGGATGGCTACACCTTC. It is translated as CSVAPGDGYTF.